Following are 16 T cell receptor beta chains from one sample sequenced in a study of TIL therapy for anti-PD-1-resistant metastatic lung cancer. The time point: pre-treatment sample, taken before nivolumab and TIL therapy. The tumor samples were excised metastases, mostly pleural nodules or supraclavicular lymph nodes. This was the immunoSEQ v3 assay. Clones were read by immunoSEQ multiplex PCR, and TCRdb kept only the in-frame ones, dropping some. Among approximately 97,000 clones listed, about three fifths were seen once. Specimen: tumor tissue, collected at baseline. The source is a person aged 25 to 80 with non-small cell lung cancer.

This clone showed up just a few times. The J gene is TRBJ1-4, the V gene TRBV9; no firm D call. V lost 4 bases to trimming and J lost 0 bases, with 10 bases between them. This CDR3 contains 15 residues. CDR1 and CDR2 from the germline V gene are SGDLS and YYNGEE. CDR3 amino acids: CASSRGLATNEKLFF. CDR3 DNA sequence: TGTGCCAGCAGCAGAGGGCTGGCAACTAATGAAAAACTGTTTTTT.

The rearrangement uses TRBV7-6 and TRBJ2-1, with D perhaps given as TRBD1 or TRBD2 (5 bases each). This CDR3 has 16 residues. Germline loops: CDR1 SGHVS, CDR2 FNYEAQ. Trimming took off 6 bases at V and 1 base at J, with 16 bases between the two ends. The chain's CDR3 is CASSPPGTGSYNEQFF. The CDR3, as DNA: TGTGCCAGCAGTCCCCCCGGGACGGGTTCCTACAATGAGCAGTTCTTC.

Here the CDR3 DNA reads TGTGCCAGCAGCTTAGATTACGGGTATACTGAAGCTTTCTTT. Translating gives CASSLDYGYTEAFF. The chain has TRBV11-2 and TRBJ1-1, with D unresolved. The germline CDR1 and CDR2 sequences are SGHAT and FQNNGV. This CDR3 region has 14 residues. Trimming shortened V by 0 bases and J by 5 bases, and 10 bases separated the two germline ends.

The chain couples TRBV6-6 to TRBJ2-2; 7 bases match TRBD2. The junction had 4 bases not matched to a gene; V was cut back by 6 bases and J by 6 bases. The CDR3 covers 13 residues. Germline assignment: CDR1 MNHNY and CDR2 SVGAGI (reference sequence). The CDR3 region is CASRQRGAGELFF. CDR3 DNA sequence: TGTGCCAGCAGACAGCGGGGAGCCGGGGAGCTGTTTTTT.

The chain recombines TRBV28 with TRBJ1-1; D is unclear. CDR3 length: 16 residues. Trimming took 1 base from V and 0 from J, leaving 12 bases between them. Germline-derived CDR1 and CDR2 are MDHEN and SYDVKM. CDR3 nucleotides: TGTGCCAGCAGTTTATCGGCAGGCCGGATGAACACTGAAGCTTTCTTT. This translates into CASSLSAGRMNTEAFF.

This clone appeared a few times. V usage is TRBV24-1 and J usage is TRBJ1-5; D call uncertain. Trimming shortened V by 5 bases and J by 0 bases, and 7 bases separated the two germline ends. Germline V CDR1 and CDR2: KGHDR, SFDVKD. The CDR3 has 14 residues. The CDR3 DNA reads as TGTGCCACCAGTGCCGGGATTAGCAATCAGCCCCAGCATTTT. Amino acid sequence: CATSAGISNQPQHF.

This chain connects TRBV18 to TRBJ2-5; D is unclear. Germline-derived CDR1 and CDR2 are KGHSH and LQKENI. V lost 0 bases and J lost 5, with 13 bases in between. The CDR3 loop spans 15 amino acids. Here the CDR3 DNA reads TGTGCCAGCTCACCACCGAGTAAAGGGTCGGAGACCCAGTACTTC. Translation gives CASSPPSKGSETQYF.

The chain couples TRBV6-5 to TRBJ1-6; D remains ambiguous. Germline V CDR1 and CDR2: MNHEY, SVGAGI. This CDR3 spans 14 amino acids. Trimming cost V 5 bases and J 9 bases, with 14 bases left between them. Here the CDR3 DNA reads TGTGCCAGCAGTCCCCTCGGAGCCGGTTCACCCCTCCACTTT. Translating it yields CASSPLGAGSPLHF.

The CDR3 DNA is TGCGCCAGCAGCCAAGATCTGGCGGGGGGGCGGGGGGAGACCCAGTACTTC. This gives the protein CASSQDLAGGRGETQYF. This chain connects TRBV4-1 to TRBJ2-5; 9 bases match TRBD2. The V and J ends lost 0 bases and 5 bases, in that order; junction bases with no gene match: 10. Germline V lookup: CDR1 MGHRA, CDR2 YSYEKL. The CDR3 runs 17 residues.

This clone has a single count. The chain couples TRBV6-2 or TRBV6-3 to TRBJ2-1; D unresolved. V was cut by 4 bases and J by 5 bases, with 15 bases left in between. The germline V gene has CDR1 MNHEY and CDR2 SVGEGT. This CDR3 has 15 amino acids. This CDR3 is CASSSSDVWDNEQFF. In DNA, the CDR3 is TGTGCCAGCAGTTCGTCGGACGTGTGGGACAATGAGCAGTTCTTC.

The chain joins TRBV5-1 to TRBJ2-3; D is ambiguous. The CDR3 covers 12 residues. V dropped 7 bases and J dropped 4 bases, with 10 bases sitting between them. Germline V gives CDR1 SGHRS, CDR2 YFSETQ. The CDR3 DNA reads TGCGCCAGCTCCTGGTTTGCAGATACGCAGTATTTT. This codes for CASSWFADTQYF.

V is TRBV9 and J is TRBJ1-1, with 10 bases lining up with TRBD1. Germline CDR1 SGDLS, CDR2 YYNGEE. Losses at the gene ends were 3 bases for V and 2 bases for J; bases not matched to a gene: 4. CDR3 length equals 15 residues. The CDR3 DNA reads as TGTGCCAGCAGCGCCAGGGACAGGGGAAACACTGAAGCTTTCTTT. Encoded protein: CASSARDRGNTEAFF.

This rearrangement joins TRBV24-1 to TRBJ1-6, with D maybe TRBD1 (5 bases). Germline V CDR1 and CDR2: KGHDR, SFDVKD. The CDR3 runs 14 residues. Trimming removed 11 bases from V and 3 bases from J, with 13 bases in between. CDR3 residues: CANAGTDYNSPLHF. CDR3 in DNA: TGTGCCAACGCCGGGACTGACTATAATTCACCCCTCCACTTT.

J is TRBJ2-3 and V is TRBV6-1, with no clear D. Trimming pared 2 bases from V and 2 bases from J, leaving 5 bases between. Looked up from germline, CDR1 is MNHNS and CDR2 is SASEGT. The CDR3 totals 13 residues. The DNA of the CDR3 is TGTGCCAGCAGTGAAATCGTCACAGATACGCAGTATTTT. Translating gives CASSEIVTDTQYF.

This clone was picked up one time. CDR3 nucleotide sequence: TGTGCCAGTAGTCCAAGGACGCGGGGAGCCAAAAACATTCAGTACTTC. It yields the protein CASSPRTRGAKNIQYF. This chain joins TRBV19 and TRBJ2-4; possibly TRBD2 for D (6 bases). Trimming stripped 5 bases from V and 0 bases from J, with 14 bases between. Germline CDR1 reads LNHDA; CDR2 reads SQIVND (reference sequence). This CDR3 has 16 amino acids. The full variable domain, rest sourced from reference TRBV19 and TRBJ2-4, is DGGITQSPKYLFRKEGQNVTLSCEQNLNHDAMYWYRQDPGQGLRLIYYSQIVNDFQKGDIAEGYSVSREKKESFPLTVTSAQKNPTAFYLCASSPRTRGAKNIQYFGAGTRLSVL.

This chain uses TRBV12-5 with TRBJ2-7, with D perhaps TRBD2 (6 bases). Germline V CDR1 and CDR2: LGHNT, FRNRAP. CDR3 size: 14 residues. V was cut by 7 bases and J by 7 bases, with 20 bases left in between. CDR3 residues: CASAHGGNGVEQYF. DNA of the CDR3: TGTGCTAGTGCCCACGGGGGTAATGGGGTAGAGCAGTACTTC. Full variable domain (rest looked up from reference TRBV12-5 and TRBJ2-7): DARVTQTPRHKVTEMGQEVTMRCQPILGHNTVFWYRQTMMQGLELLAYFRNRAPLDDSGMPKDRFSAEMPDATLATLKIQPSEPRDSAVYFCASAHGGNGVEQYFGPGTRLTVT.